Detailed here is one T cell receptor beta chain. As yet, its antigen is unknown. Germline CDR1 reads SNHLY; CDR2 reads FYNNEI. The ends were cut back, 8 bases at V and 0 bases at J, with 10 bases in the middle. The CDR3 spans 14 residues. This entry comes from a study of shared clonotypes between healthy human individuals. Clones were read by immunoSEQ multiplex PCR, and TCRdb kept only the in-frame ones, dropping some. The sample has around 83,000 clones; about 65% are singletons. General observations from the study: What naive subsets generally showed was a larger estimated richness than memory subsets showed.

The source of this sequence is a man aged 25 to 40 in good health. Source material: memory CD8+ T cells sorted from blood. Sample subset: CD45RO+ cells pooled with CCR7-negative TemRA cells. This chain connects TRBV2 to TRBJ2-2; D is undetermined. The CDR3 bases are TGTGCCAGCCGTTGGAAACCGAACACCGGGGAGCTGTTTTTT. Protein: CASRWKPNTGELFF.